A single sample is the source of the 2 T cell receptor beta chains below, sequenced in a study of blood T cell repertoires in COVID-19. Some clones are missing from TCRdb's copy, which holds only in-frame ones; the method was immunoSEQ multiplex PCR. This table has 120,000 or so clones, around 82% appearing once. What was sequenced was peripheral blood. The receptors were sampled from a human donor in a cohort sampled during active COVID-19.

The rearrangement joins TRBV7-6 to TRBJ2-2; possible D gene TRBD2, 5 bases. This CDR3 contains 14 residues. Germline CDR1 and CDR2: SGHVS and FNYEAQ. V lost 5 bases to trimming and J lost 4 bases, with 11 bases between them. This CDR3 reads CASSKGLTTGELFF. The CDR3 nucleotides read TGTGCCAGCAGCAAAGGACTCACCACCGGGGAGCTGTTTTTT.

The CDR3, as DNA: TGTGCCAGCAGCTTGCGGGGAAGGGGCACAGATACGCAGTATTTT. Its translation is CASSLRGRGTDTQYF. The rearrangement joins TRBV5-6 to TRBJ2-3; a possible D gene is TRBD2 (5 bases). The CDR3 length is 15 residues. Germline-derived CDR1 and CDR2 are SGHDT and YYEEEE. The V end lost 1 base, the J end lost 1 base, and 10 bases lay between the germline ends.